A single sample gave rise to the 10 T cell receptor beta chains below, sequenced in a study of naive and memory T cell subsets. The beta constant-region primer was an equimolar mix of two oligonucleotides covering TRBC1 and TRBC2. TCRdb reprocessed the UMI-ligation and nested PCR reads via MiXCR and lists one record per CDR3 protein. The data show 81,000 or so distinct CDR3 sequences, with about 6.5% seen just once and over 1.5% held by the top ten. Specimen: central memory CD4+ T cells from blood. Receptors originate from a human donor in good health.

This clonotype was seen only a few times. This chain joins TRBV12-3 or TRBV12-4 and TRBJ2-7; D might be TRBD1 or TRBD2, each matching 5 bases. The CDR3 runs 13 residues. Deletions cut 3 bases from V and 4 bases from J, with 10 bases between. The CDR3 is CASSFGDLYEQYF. The CDR3 DNA is TGTGCCAGCAGTTTTGGGGACCTTTACGAGCAGTACTTC.

The gene calls are TRBV7-9 and TRBJ2-3; D remains ambiguous. This CDR3 contains 13 residues. Between the trimmed V and J ends, which lost 5 bases and 3 bases, there was a span of 9 bases. Germline CDR1 reads SEHNR; CDR2 reads FQNEAQ (reference sequence). This chain's CDR3 is CASSLSRTDTQYF. DNA of the CDR3: TGTGCCAGCAGCCTTTCTCGTACAGATACGCAGTATTTT.

The chain couples TRBV24-1 to TRBJ2-5; 10 bases line up with TRBD1. CDR1 is KGHDR, CDR2 SFDVKD, per germline. V was pared by 5 bases and J by 3 bases, with 5 bases of the junction left unmatched. The CDR3 runs to 15 residues. This CDR3 reads CATSGAGTGEETQYF. In DNA form, the CDR3 reads TGTGCCACCAGTGGTGCCGGGACAGGGGAAGAGACCCAGTACTTC.

This clonotype was seen at least ten times. This chain links TRBV6-2 or TRBV6-3 with TRBJ1-1; D not resolved. V gave up 6 bases and J gave up 5 bases, with 16 bases separating them. Germline CDR1 is MNHEY and CDR2 is SVGEGT. The CDR3 is 14 amino acids. The DNA for the CDR3 is TGTGCCAGCAGGCGCCCCCCAGATGGAACTGAAGCTTTCTTT. Amino acids: CASRRPPDGTEAFF.

Comment on this clonotype: This may come from a read error, since a much larger clone is one base off. The gene calls are TRBV7-6 and TRBJ2-7; tentative D call: TRBD2 (5 bases). Trimming removed 5 bases from V and 0 bases from J, with 11 bases in between. The CDR3 spans 14 residues. Germline lookup yields CDR1 SGHVS and CDR2 FNYEAQ. The CDR3 region has the DNA TGTGCCAGCAGCGCCCGGGAAAGCTCCTACGAGCAGTACTTC. This translates into CASSARESSYEQYF.

This chain links TRBV5-1 with TRBJ2-1; D perhaps matches TRBD1 (6 bases). Per the germline V gene, CDR1 is SGHRS and CDR2 is YFSETQ. V lost 0 bases to trimming and J lost 5 bases, with 9 bases between them. This CDR3 region has 14 residues. CDR3 nucleotides: TGCGCCAGCAGCTTGGTGGGGGACAACAATGAGCAGTTCTTC. This codes for CASSLVGDNNEQFF.

The V gene is TRBV19, the J gene TRBJ2-3; D unclear. Trimming pared 5 bases from V and 0 bases from J, leaving 12 bases between. CDR1 is LNHDA and CDR2 is SQIVND in the germline V gene (reference sequence). This CDR3 is 15 amino acids long. CDR3 sequence (DNA): TGTGCCAGTAGTTTTGGGCGGAGAAGCACAGATACGCAGTATTTT. This translates into CASSFGRRSTDTQYF.

This clonotype was counted between two and nine times. The V and J genes are TRBV4-3 and TRBJ2-1; D call uncertain. The CDR3 is 14 amino acids. Germline lookup yields CDR1 LGHNA and CDR2 YSLEER. Trimming left V 0 bases short and J 3 bases short, with 6 bases between. DNA for the CDR3: TGCGCCAGCAGCCAAGATCCGTTCTACAATGAGCAGTTCTTC. Protein sequence: CASSQDPFYNEQFF.

There are many counts of this clonotype. CDR3 amino acids: CASSSRQGYNEKLFF. CDR3 nucleotide sequence: TGTGCCAGCAGCTCCAGACAGGGGTACAATGAAAAACTGTTTTTT. V usage is TRBV7-6 and J usage is TRBJ1-4, with TRBD1 matching over 8 bases. The J segment lost 5 bases and the V segment lost 4 bases, leaving 6 bases of the junction unmatched. CDR3 length: 15 residues. CDR1 is SGHVS and CDR2 is FNYEAQ in the germline V gene.

The rearrangement joins TRBV30 to TRBJ1-4; a possible D gene is TRBD1 (5 bases). The germline gives CDR1 GTSNPN, CDR2 SVGIG (reference sequence). The V end was cut by 8 bases, the J end by 3 bases, with 10 bases between. There are 12 residues in the CDR3. CDR3 region: CAGQGANEKLFF. The CDR3 DNA is TGTGCCGGCCAGGGTGCTAATGAAAAACTGTTTTTT.